The 5 T cell receptor beta chains listed next were all sequenced from one sample in a study of cytomegalovirus exposure and HLA in healthy donors. Both 60 Vbeta primers and 13 Jbeta primers went into the PCR. This table comes from immunoSEQ multiplex PCR, and its TCRdb copy is limited to in-frame clones, with some not included. The top ten hold under 8% of the sample, which has roughly 100,000 clones, over 60% seen once. The sequenced sample was PBMCs. Receptors were obtained from a woman aged 45-59 years in good health and CMV-seropositive.

This clone was counted between two and nine times. The rearrangement uses TRBV19 and TRBJ1-1; weak D call: TRBD1 (6 bases). The CDR3 spans 13 residues. Trimming cost V 2 bases and J 5 bases, with 9 bases left between them. Per the germline V gene, CDR1 is LNHDA and CDR2 is SQIVND (reference sequence). CDR3 nucleotides: TGTGCCAGTAGTATACTAAGGGGGACTGAAGCTTTCTTT. Translation: CASSILRGTEAFF.

The chain combines TRBV7-6 with TRBJ1-3, with 9 bases fitting TRBD1. The germline V gene encodes CDR1 SGHVS and CDR2 FNYEAQ. The CDR3 has 14 amino acids. V lost 5 bases to trimming and J lost 4 bases; unmatched junction nucleotides: 3. CDR3 sequence: CASSVQGAGNTIYF. The DNA for the CDR3 is TGTGCCAGCAGCGTACAGGGGGCCGGAAACACCATATATTTT.

The chain joins TRBV6-6 to TRBJ2-1, with D perhaps TRBD1 (5 bases). V gave up 2 bases and J gave up 15 bases, with 11 bases separating them. This CDR3 region has 11 residues. Looked up from germline, CDR1 is MNHNY and CDR2 is SVGAGI (reference sequence). This chain's CDR3 is CASSYGEGVFF. CDR3 DNA: TGTGCCAGCAGTTACGGGGAAGGGGTGTTCTTC.

The V gene is TRBV7-3, the J gene TRBJ2-7; D uncertain. V was clipped by 1 base and J by 6 bases, with 10 bases between them. Looked up from germline, CDR1 is SGHTA and CDR2 is FQGTGA. The CDR3 consists of 13 residues. The CDR3 region is CASSLSLSGEQYF. The CDR3 DNA sequence: TGTGCCAGCAGCTTAAGCCTCTCGGGCGAGCAGTACTTC.

The chain uses TRBV28 and TRBJ1-3; 7 nucleotides agree with TRBD1. V lost 10 bases to trimming and J lost 2 bases; unmatched junction nucleotides: 11. Germline-derived CDR1 and CDR2 are MDHEN and SYDVKM. The CDR3 sequence is 15 residues long. CDR3 in DNA: TGTGCCACCTTACAACTCAGGGGGACTGGAAACACCATATATTTT. Translating it yields CATLQLRGTGNTIYF.